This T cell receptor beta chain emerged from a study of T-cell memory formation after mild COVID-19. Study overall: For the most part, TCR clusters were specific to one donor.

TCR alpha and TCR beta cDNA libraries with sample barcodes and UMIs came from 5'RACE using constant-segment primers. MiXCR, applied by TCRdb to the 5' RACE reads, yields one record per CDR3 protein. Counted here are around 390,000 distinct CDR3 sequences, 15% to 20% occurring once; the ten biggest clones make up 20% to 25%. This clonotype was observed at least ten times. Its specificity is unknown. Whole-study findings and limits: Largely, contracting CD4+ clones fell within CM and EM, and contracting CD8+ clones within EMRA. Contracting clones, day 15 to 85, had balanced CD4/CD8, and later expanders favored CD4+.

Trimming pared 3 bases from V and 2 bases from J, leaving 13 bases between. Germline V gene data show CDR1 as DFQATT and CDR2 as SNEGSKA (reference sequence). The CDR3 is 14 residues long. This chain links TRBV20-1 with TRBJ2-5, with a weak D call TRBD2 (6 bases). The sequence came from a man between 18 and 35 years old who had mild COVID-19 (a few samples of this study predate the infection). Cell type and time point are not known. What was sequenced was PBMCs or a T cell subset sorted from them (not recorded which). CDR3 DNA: TGCAGTGCTAGGGGGGGTGCCTTACAAGAGACCCAGTACTTC. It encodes CSARGGALQETQYF.